This section outlines one TCR beta chain sequence together with its context. Clones were read by immunoSEQ multiplex PCR, and TCRdb kept only the in-frame ones, dropping some. The sample yields approximately 200,000 clones, roughly nine tenths seen once. Participant-reported clinical history was the basis for cohort assignment. This specimen belongs to a study of blood T cell repertoires in COVID-19. Study in general: Samples representing acute and convalescent COVID-19 were sourced from the United States, Italy and Spain. Sample material is recorded as cDNA or gDNA derived from T cells, B-cell-depleted T cells, or PBMCs.

Germline CDR1 is SNHLY and CDR2 is FYNNEI. The CDR3 has 15 residues. J gave up 2 bases and V 5 bases, and 6 bases lay outside the gene matches. The sequenced material came from PBMCs or T cells enriched from blood (not recorded which). This TCR derives from a woman younger than 30 in a cohort exposed to, infected with or recovered from COVID-19 (not recorded which). This rearrangement joins TRBV2 to TRBJ2-4, with 7 positions matching TRBD1. CDR3 in amino acids: CASSILGGTKNIQYF. The CDR3 DNA reads as TGTGCCAGCAGTATTCTAGGGGGCACCAAAAACATTCAGTACTTC. Full variable domain (remainder filled in from reference TRBV2 and TRBJ2-4): EPEVTQTPSHQVTQMGQEVILRCVPISNHLYFYWYRQILGQKVEFLVSFYNNEISEKSEIFDDQFSVERPDGSNFTLKIRSTKLEDSAMYFCASSILGGTKNIQYFGAGTRLSVL.